The 8 T cell receptor beta chains presented below share a single source sample, sequenced in a study of T cells in Graves' hyperthyroidism and ophthalmopathy. The investigators amplified TCR beta CDR3 regions from RNA transcripts. First-round RT-PCR of the TCR CDR3 relied on the HTBI primer set. TCRdb reprocessed the multiplex PCR reads with MiXCR, giving one entry per CDR3 protein. This table holds 500,000 to 600,000 distinct CDR3 sequences, about 45% found once. The material sequenced was peripheral blood or thyroid tissue (not recorded which). The receptors stem from an adult woman with Graves' disease, either hyperthyroidism or ophthalmopathy (not recorded which).

V usage is TRBV7-9 and J usage is TRBJ1-2; D may be TRBD1 (6 bases). The CDR3 is 12 residues long. Germline-derived CDR1 and CDR2 are SEHNR and FQNEAQ (reference sequence). Trimming took off 7 bases at V and 8 bases at J, with 14 bases between the two ends. CDR3 sequence reads: CASTVTGNGYTF. CDR3 DNA: TGTGCCAGCACCGTAACAGGGAACGGCTACACCTTC.

V usage is TRBV12-5 and J usage is TRBJ2-7; unclear D gene. The CDR3 consists of 13 residues. Germline CDR1 reads LGHNT; CDR2 reads FRNRAP. The DNA of the CDR3 is TGTGCCAGCAGTTTATACCTCTCCTACGAGCAGTACTTC. Translation: CASSLYLSYEQYF.

This clonotype was seen just once. The chain uses TRBV7-2 and TRBJ1-1, with D possibly matching TRBD1 (6 bases). The germline V gene encodes CDR1 SGHTA and CDR2 FQGNSA. V was pared by 5 bases and J by 7 bases, with 17 bases between. This CDR3 contains 14 residues. The chain's CDR3 is CASSMVQGIGEAFF. The CDR3 DNA follows: TGTGCCAGCAGCATGGTACAGGGAATCGGTGAAGCTTTCTTT.

This chain uses TRBV25-1 with TRBJ2-5; TRBD2 matches 7 bases. Germline CDR1 is MGHDK and CDR2 is SYGVNS. The J segment lost 4 bases and the V segment lost 5 bases, leaving 7 bases of the junction unmatched. There are 14 residues in the CDR3. The CDR3 loop is CASSSWGGSETQYF. The DNA for the CDR3 is TGTGCCAGCAGTTCCTGGGGGGGTTCAGAGACCCAGTACTTC.

A few counts support this clonotype. The rearrangement joins TRBV10-2 to TRBJ1-2, with 7 bases aligning to TRBD1. Trimming took 4 bases from V and 1 from J; bases not matched to a gene: 9. CDR3 length equals 16 residues. CDR1 and CDR2 (germline): WSHSY, SAAADI. The CDR3 coding sequence is TGCGCCAGCAGTGGACAGGGAATCGCTGTTAACTATGGCTACACCTTC. This gives the protein CASSGQGIAVNYGYTF.

This clonotype has at least ten counts. The chain joins TRBV29-1 to TRBJ1-2; no clear D. The CDR3 runs to 13 residues. CDR1 SQVTM and CDR2 ANQGSEA come from the germline V gene. Deletions cut 2 bases from V and 4 bases from J, with 11 bases between. CDR3 sequence (DNA): TGCAGCGTTGAAAAGGGAACTTTCTATGGCTACACCTTC. It codes for CSVEKGTFYGYTF.

CDR3 DNA: TGTGCCAGCAGTAGTGACAACTACTATGGCGGCTACACCTTC. It is translated as CASSSDNYYGGYTF. The chain uses TRBV6-2 or TRBV6-3 and TRBJ1-2; D gene unclear. Germline V CDR1 and CDR2: MNHEY, SVGEGT. V gave up 5 bases and J gave up 8 bases, with 18 bases separating them. The CDR3 covers 14 residues.

This clonotype occurred many times. The chain uses TRBV20-1 and TRBJ1-4, with TRBD1 identical over 7 bases. Germline-derived CDR1 and CDR2 are DFQATT and SNEGSKA (reference sequence). This CDR3 has 15 residues. Trimming cost V 3 bases and J 11 bases; bases outside gene matches: 15. Here the CDR3 DNA reads TGCAGTGCTAGTCCGGGGGTACAGGGGTATCGGAAACTGTTTTTT. It specifies CSASPGVQGYRKLFF.